The 22 T cell receptor beta chains in this list originate from one sample, sequenced in a study of blood T cell repertoires in COVID-19. Using immunoSEQ multiplex PCR, the repertoire was profiled, and TCRdb retains in-frame clones only, with some absent. Altogether about 280,000 clones are present, around 93% being singletons, with the ten largest covering about 3%. What was sequenced was PBMCs or T cells enriched from blood (not recorded which). Receptors were obtained from a man aged 40-55 years who had been exposed to COVID-19.

This clone was detected only once. The J gene is TRBJ2-5, the V gene TRBV5-4, with 16 bases lining up with TRBD2. From germline, CDR1 is SGHNT and CDR2 YYREEE (reference sequence). With V trimmed by 4 bases and J by 4 bases, 10 bases remained unmatched. This CDR3 is built from 18 residues. The CDR3 bases are TGTGCCAGCAGCGCGACGGGACTAGCGGGAGGGCCGGGAGAGACCCAGTACTTC. It translates to CASSATGLAGGPGETQYF.

V and J are TRBV5-1 and TRBJ1-1; D might be TRBD1 (5 bases). Trimming removed 5 bases at V and 5 bases at J, with 10 bases between. Looked up from germline, CDR1 is SGHRS and CDR2 is YFSETQ. CDR3 length: 12 residues. CDR3 in amino acids: CASSHGGTEAFF. CDR3 DNA sequence: TGCGCCAGCAGTCACGGGGGGACTGAAGCTTTCTTT.

In regard to this clone: The identical CDR3 is also encoded by other nucleotide sequences in the sample. This chain links TRBV28 with TRBJ1-2, with TRBD1 matching over 9 bases. Germline CDR1 and CDR2: MDHEN and SYDVKM. The CDR3 is 13 residues long. The ends lost 7 bases at V and 8 bases at J; junction bases unmatched: 8. CDR3 in amino acids: CASTLGQGYGYTF. The CDR3 DNA follows: TGTGCCAGCACCCTGGGACAGGGATACGGCTACACCTTC.

The chain couples TRBV7-2 to TRBJ2-7, with 8 nucleotides matching TRBD1. Germline assignment: CDR1 SGHTA and CDR2 FQGNSA. The CDR3 spans 13 residues. After removal of 4 bases from V and 5 bases from J, the junction contained 4 bases not matched to a gene. Written as DNA, the CDR3 is TGTGCCAGCAGCTCCGGACAGGGAGACGAGCAGTACTTC. Translating it yields CASSSGQGDEQYF.

V gene TRBV3-1 (or the pseudogene TRBV3-2) combines with J gene TRBJ1-4; D may be TRBD1 (5 bases). The V gene lost 2 bases and the J gene lost 0 bases, with 13 bases spanning the gap. Germline assignment: CDR1 LGHDT and CDR2 YNNKEL (reference sequence). The CDR3 totals 17 residues. The CDR3 reads CASSQWQGGSTNEKLFF. The CDR3 DNA sequence: TGTGCCAGCAGCCAATGGCAGGGAGGATCAACTAATGAAAAACTGTTTTTT.

This sequence joins TRBV4-1 and TRBJ2-7; no clear D. Trimming cost V 2 bases and J 0 bases, with 8 bases left between them. The germline V gene has CDR1 MGHRA and CDR2 YSYEKL. The CDR3 is 14 residues long. The chain's CDR3 is CASSQPSSSYEQYF. The CDR3 nucleotides are TGCGCCAGCAGCCAACCTAGTAGCTCCTACGAGCAGTACTTC.

The chain recombines TRBV4-2 with TRBJ2-7; 7 nucleotides align to TRBD1. This CDR3 is built from 16 residues. Per germline, CDR1 LGHNA and CDR2 YNFKEQ. V lost 0 bases, J lost 4 bases, and 9 bases stayed unmatched. The chain's CDR3 is CASSQDWGRGLYEQYF. In DNA form, the CDR3 reads TGTGCCAGCAGCCAAGATTGGGGTAGGGGGCTATACGAGCAGTACTTC.

J is TRBJ2-1 and V is TRBV6-4; D is possibly TRBD2 (6 bases). The CDR3 sequence is 15 residues long. V shed 1 base and J shed 11 bases, with 18 bases lying between them. Germline CDR1 MRHNA, CDR2 SNTAGT. The CDR3 is CASSDFAGTGRKQFF. The CDR3 DNA follows: TGTGCCAGCAGTGACTTCGCGGGAACCGGCCGAAAGCAGTTCTTC.

The CDR3 reads CASRADGGNQPQHF. The CDR3 DNA sequence: TGTGCCAGTAGGGCCGACGGGGGCAATCAGCCCCAGCATTTT. The chain carries TRBV19 and TRBJ1-5; D not certain. CDR3 length: 14 residues. V was trimmed by 6 bases and J by 2 bases, leaving 11 bases between them. CDR1 and CDR2 (germline): LNHDA, SQIVND (reference sequence).

The rearrangement links TRBV6-2 or TRBV6-3 to TRBJ1-2; D may be TRBD1 (6 bases). Trimming pared 0 bases from V and 6 bases from J, leaving 11 bases between. Germline V CDR1 and CDR2: MNHEY, SVGEGT. The CDR3 is 14 residues long. The CDR3 nucleotides read TGTGCCAGCAGTTACTCGGGGCAGGGGAATGGCTACACCTTC. Its protein is CASSYSGQGNGYTF.

This rearrangement joins TRBV5-6 to TRBJ2-1; weak D call: TRBD2 (6 bases). V was pared by 3 bases and J by 14 bases, with 15 bases between. In germline, CDR1 is SGHDT, CDR2 YYEEEE. The CDR3 sequence is 12 residues long. As DNA, the CDR3 is TGTGCCAGCAGCTGGGAAAGGGGACTTAAGTTCTTC. Translating it yields CASSWERGLKFF.

V usage is TRBV6-5 and J usage is TRBJ2-1, with D unclear. Trimming left V 4 bases short and J 0 bases short, with 7 bases between. The CDR3 loop spans 14 amino acids. Per the germline V gene, CDR1 is MNHEY and CDR2 is SVGAGI. The CDR3 spells CASSLQSSYNEQFF. CDR3 nucleotide sequence: TGTGCCAGCAGTTTACAGAGCTCCTACAATGAGCAGTTCTTC.

This chain joins TRBV12-5 and TRBJ2-1; the D gene is possibly TRBD2 (7 bases). The CDR3 runs to 15 residues. In germline, CDR1 is LGHNT, CDR2 FRNRAP. Trimming pared 2 bases from V and 8 bases from J, leaving 16 bases between. CDR3 in DNA: TGTGCTAGTGGTTTGATGATAGGGGGGGAAGATGAGCAGTTCTTC. It specifies CASGLMIGGEDEQFF. Full variable domain (missing parts from reference TRBV12-5 and TRBJ2-1): DARVTQTPRHKVTEMGQEVTMRCQPILGHNTVFWYRQTMMQGLELLAYFRNRAPLDDSGMPKDRFSAEMPDATLATLKIQPSEPRDSAVYFCASGLMIGGEDEQFFGPGTRLTVL.

The chain employs TRBV18 and TRBJ1-3; D is perhaps TRBD1 (6 bases). Germline CDR1 reads KGHSH; CDR2 reads LQKENI. CDR3 length: 15 residues. V was cut by 6 bases and J by 0 bases, with 12 bases left in between. The CDR3 sequence: CASSRDNVSGNTIYF. Here the CDR3 DNA reads TGTGCCAGCTCCCGGGACAACGTCTCTGGAAACACCATATATTTT.

The chain recombines TRBV11-3 with TRBJ1-4; D gene uncertain. This CDR3 has 15 residues. The V and J ends lost 1 base and 8 bases respectively, with 14 bases between them. Germline loops: CDR1 SGHNT, CDR2 YENEEA. CDR3 nucleotide sequence: TGTGCCAGCAGCTTAGCACCGGGAGAAGAGGAAAAACTGTTTTTT. Protein sequence: CASSLAPGEEEKLFF.

This chain links TRBV5-5 with TRBJ2-7, with no clear D. CDR3 length: 14 residues. Germline CDR1 and CDR2: SGHKS and YYEKEE (reference sequence). The V end lost 0 bases, the J end lost 0 bases, and 7 bases lay between the germline ends. This CDR3 is CASSLVRSSYEQYF. CDR3 nucleotide sequence: TGTGCCAGCAGCTTGGTCCGTAGCTCCTACGAGCAGTACTTC.

This clone was picked up one time. The J gene is TRBJ1-4, the V gene TRBV9; 7 nucleotides align to TRBD1. The germline CDR1 and CDR2 sequences are SGDLS and YYNGEE. The V gene end was trimmed by 4 bases and the J gene end by 7 bases; junction bases not matched to a gene: 10. The CDR3 has 15 amino acids. The CDR3 region is CASSRKGAPGEKLFF. DNA of the CDR3: TGTGCCAGCAGCCGGAAGGGGGCGCCGGGTGAAAAACTGTTTTTT.

This clone was counted once. The V call is TRBV5-4, the J call TRBJ1-3, with 7 bases fitting TRBD1. V lost 1 base, J lost 2 bases, and 6 bases stayed unmatched. Germline CDR1 SGHNT, CDR2 YYREEE (reference sequence). This CDR3 region has 16 residues. The CDR3 is CASSLFQQGTGNTIYF. The CDR3 nucleotides are TGTGCCAGCAGCTTGTTTCAACAGGGGACTGGAAACACCATATATTTT. The variable domain in full, with the rest retrieved from reference TRBV5-4 and TRBJ1-3, is ETGVTQSPTHLIKTRGQQVTLRCSSQSGHNTVSWYQQALGQGPQFIFQYYREEENGRGNFPPRFSGLQFPNYSSELNVNALELDDSALYLCASSLFQQGTGNTIYFGEGSWLTVV.

The CDR3 reads CASTLGGSGNTGELFF. The CDR3 bases are TGTGCCAGCACCCTGGGGGGTAGCGGGAACACCGGGGAGCTGTTTTTT. The chain recombines TRBV7-6 with TRBJ2-2; D is possibly TRBD2 (6 bases). Germline V gene data show CDR1 as SGHVS and CDR2 as FNYEAQ. This CDR3 spans 16 amino acids. V was cut by 7 bases and J by 1 base, with 16 bases left in between.

The chain combines TRBV30 with TRBJ1-6; tentative D call: TRBD1 (6 bases). The ends were cut back, 3 bases at V and 6 bases at J, with 12 bases in the middle. CDR3 size: 14 residues. Germline values: CDR1 GTSNPN, CDR2 SVGIG (reference sequence). CDR3 DNA: TGTGCCTGGAGAAGGACAGAACTTAATTCACCCCTCCACTTT. Translated: CAWRRTELNSPLHF.

The chain has TRBV12-3 or TRBV12-4 and TRBJ2-5; TRBD2 agrees at 8 bases. V lost 9 bases to trimming and J lost 3 bases; unmatched junction nucleotides: 3. The length of the CDR3 is 12 residues. The CDR3: CASGAGEETQYF. The CDR3 coding sequence is TGTGCCAGTGGAGCGGGAGAAGAGACCCAGTACTTC.

This chain links TRBV7-9 with TRBJ2-7; the match to TRBD1 covers 8 bases. This CDR3 has 14 residues. Unmatched junction bases numbered 6, after V lost 6 bases and J lost 2 bases. The germline V gene has CDR1 SEHNR and CDR2 FQNEAQ (reference sequence). The DNA for the CDR3 is TGTGCCAGCAGACACGGACAGGGAACCTACGAGCAGTACTTC. Protein sequence: CASRHGQGTYEQYF.